Sequencing of this T cell receptor beta chain was carried out in a study of T cell responses to AZD1222 COVID-19 vaccine. With 2 bases clipped from V and 1 base from J, the junction kept 10 bases outside the gene matches. The CDR3 length is 18 residues. Germline CDR1 SGDLS, CDR2 YYNGEE. Profiled with immunoSEQ multiplex PCR; TCRdb holds only in-frame clones, not every one. Seen here are about 39,000 clones, approximately 88% observed once, and the top ten hold approximately 27%. Sequencing was performed on peripheral blood, taken 28 days after the second dose of the MenACWY control vaccine. The receptor comes from an adult who received the MenACWY meningococcal vaccine as a control. The chain uses TRBV9 and TRBJ2-5; 11 nucleotides align to TRBD2. The CDR3 DNA reads as TGTGCCAGCAGCGTTCTACCCGCGGGACTAGCGGTCCAAGAGACCCAGTACTTC. Its translation: CASSVLPAGLAVQETQYF.